Below, 9 T cell receptor beta chains from the same sample are listed, as sequenced in a study of technical replicates of blood from a handful of donors. Repertoires were generated with immunoSEQ multiplex PCR, while TCRdb's copy carries only in-frame clones and drops some. This sample has more than 70,000 clones, with 93% found just once. Sequences were obtained from T cells isolated from PBMCs. These receptors came from a human donor in good health.

The chain recombines TRBV6-1 with TRBJ2-3; 12 bases fit TRBD2. The CDR3 is made up of 15 amino acids. Trimming cost V 5 bases and J 4 bases; bases outside gene matches: 4. CDR1 is MNHNS and CDR2 is SASEGT in the germline V gene. The CDR3 coding sequence is TGTGCCAGCAGTTTGACTAGCGGGAGTGCAGATACGCAGTATTTT. Its protein is CASSLTSGSADTQYF.

The chain joins TRBV6-6 to TRBJ2-1, with TRBD2 as a possible D gene (6 bases). The CDR3 spans 16 residues. Germline V lookup: CDR1 MNHNY, CDR2 SVGAGI (reference sequence). V was clipped by 4 bases and J by 6 bases, with 19 bases between them. The CDR3 protein is CASSFGPAGYGNEQFF. In DNA form, the CDR3 reads TGTGCCAGCAGTTTCGGACCCGCGGGGTATGGCAATGAGCAGTTCTTC.

The V call is TRBV2, the J call TRBJ2-5, with 7 nucleotides matching TRBD2. J gave up 1 base and V 3 bases, and 5 bases lay outside the gene matches. CDR1 SNHLY and CDR2 FYNNEI come from the germline V gene. CDR3 length equals 15 residues. CDR3 bases: TGTGCCAGCAGTGAGGTGGGGGGGTTCCAAGAGACCCAGTACTTC. Translating it yields CASSEVGGFQETQYF.

V gene TRBV2 combines with J gene TRBJ1-6; TRBD1 is a possible D gene (6 bases). The CDR3 runs to 14 residues. Trimming pared 6 bases from V and 14 bases from J, leaving 20 bases between. Germline V gene lookup returns CDR1 SNHLY and CDR2 FYNNEI. CDR3 loop: CASRTAGALGSLHF. In nucleotides, the CDR3 is TGTGCCAGCAGAACGGCAGGGGCTTTAGGGTCCCTCCACTTT.

The chain links TRBV6-6 to TRBJ1-1; no firm D call. With 2 bases removed from V and 6 bases from J, the gap between germline ends came to 16 bases. The CDR3 has 15 amino acids. Germline CDR1 MNHNY, CDR2 SVGAGI (reference sequence). The CDR3 DNA reads as TGTGCCAGCAGTTACGGCCGGGGAAGGGAGCCTGAAGCTTTCTTT. It is translated as CASSYGRGREPEAFF.

CDR3 in amino acids: CAISDGTGTEKLFF. The CDR3 bases are TGTGCCATCAGTGATGGGACAGGGACTGAAAAACTGTTTTTT. The V gene is TRBV10-3, the J gene TRBJ1-4; 9 positions agree with TRBD1. V lost 3 bases to trimming and J lost 7 bases; unmatched junction nucleotides: 3. The germline V gene has CDR1 ENHRY and CDR2 SYGVKD. The CDR3 spans 14 residues.

The chain links TRBV9 to TRBJ2-1; 10 positions agree with TRBD2. CDR1 SGDLS and CDR2 YYNGEE come from the germline V gene. After removal of 3 bases from V and 7 bases from J, the junction contained 7 bases not matched to a gene. CDR3 length: 15 residues. As DNA, the CDR3 is TGTGCCAGCAGCGATGGCCTAGCGGGAGTTAATGAGCAGTTCTTC. Its protein product is CASSDGLAGVNEQFF.

The V gene is TRBV5-1, the J gene TRBJ1-2; D may be TRBD1 (5 bases). CDR1 and CDR2 (germline): SGHRS, YFSETQ. CDR3 length: 14 amino acids. Trimming left V 4 bases short and J 4 bases short, with 14 bases between. The CDR3 DNA sequence: TGCGCCAGCAGCCCGACGGGGGAAGGCTATGGCTACACCTTC. Its translation: CASSPTGEGYGYTF.

The J gene is TRBJ1-1, the V gene TRBV30; 7 bases are shared with TRBD1. Trimming took 3 bases from V and 1 from J; bases not matched to a gene: 5. The CDR3 is 14 residues long. The germline gives CDR1 GTSNPN, CDR2 SVGIG (reference sequence). CDR3 region: CAWRRGLRNTEAFF. DNA of the CDR3: TGTGCCTGGAGAAGGGGGCTACGGAACACTGAAGCTTTCTTT.